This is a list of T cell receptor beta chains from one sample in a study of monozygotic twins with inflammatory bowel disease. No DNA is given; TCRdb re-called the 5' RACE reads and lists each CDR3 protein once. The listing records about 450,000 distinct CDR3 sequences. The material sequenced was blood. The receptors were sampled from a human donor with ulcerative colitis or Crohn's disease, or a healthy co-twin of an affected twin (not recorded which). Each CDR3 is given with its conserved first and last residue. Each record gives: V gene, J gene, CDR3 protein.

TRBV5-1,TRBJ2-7,CASSLAAGLAYEQYF
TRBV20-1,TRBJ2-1,CSASTSGLGEQFF
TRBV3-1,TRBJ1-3,CASSLQGYTIYF
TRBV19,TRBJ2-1,CASSFRTSYNEQFF
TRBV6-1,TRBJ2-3,CASKGREAGYTDTQYF
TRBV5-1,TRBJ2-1,CASSFGTSPNEQFF
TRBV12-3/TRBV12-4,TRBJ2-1,CASSSDRGNYNEQFF
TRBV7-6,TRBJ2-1,CASTWTSGGYNEQFF
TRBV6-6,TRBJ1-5,CASSYSGGSEPQHF
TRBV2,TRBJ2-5,CASSEGRSPQETQYF
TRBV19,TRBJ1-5,CASSRQGLGNQPQHF
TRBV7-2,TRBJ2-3,CASPIPGTDTQYF
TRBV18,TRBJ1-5,CASSRDSDQPQHF
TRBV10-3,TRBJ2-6,CAISEGSAGANVLTF
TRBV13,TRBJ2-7,CASSFLGAGYEQYF
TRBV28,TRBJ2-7,CASSLPRDRGHEQYF
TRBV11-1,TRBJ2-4,CASSGLALKNIQYF
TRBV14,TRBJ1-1,CASSRRGQEFTEAFF
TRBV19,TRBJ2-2,CASRGTGSTGELFF
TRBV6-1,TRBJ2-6,CASRAGPGFGANVLTF
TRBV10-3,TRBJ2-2,CAIKDREVGELFF
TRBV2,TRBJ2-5,CASHRGETQYF
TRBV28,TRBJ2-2,CASQTSTGTELFF
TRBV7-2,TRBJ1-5,CASSLTQGYQPQHF
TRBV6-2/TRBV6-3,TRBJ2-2,CASSSRGLTGGVTTGELFF
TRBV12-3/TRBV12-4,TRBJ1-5,CASSFYRGLGQPQHF
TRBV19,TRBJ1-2,CASSPMGQDGKKYGYTF
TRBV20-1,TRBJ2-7,CSARPDRGNEQYF
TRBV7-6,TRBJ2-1,CASGGYSYNEQFF
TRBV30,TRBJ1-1,CAWSVPAEAFF
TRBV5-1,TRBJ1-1,CASSSRNVNTEAFF
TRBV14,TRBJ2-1,CASSLDRHNEQFF
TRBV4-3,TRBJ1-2,CASSQARTDPTSYTF
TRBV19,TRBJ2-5,CATGTGPQETQYF
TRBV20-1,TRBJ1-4,CSARESFRRLFF
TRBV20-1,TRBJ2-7,CSAGSPTSSEQYF
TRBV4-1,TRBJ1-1,CASSPLSGNTEAFF
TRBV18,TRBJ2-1,CASSPLPGLAGNSGHYNEQFF
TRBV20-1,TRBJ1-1,CSAASGQEAFF
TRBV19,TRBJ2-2,CASKGLDRGNTGELFF
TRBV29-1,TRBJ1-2,CSVEEGGRGRYTF
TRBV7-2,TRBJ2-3,CASSLADPGGFTDTQYF
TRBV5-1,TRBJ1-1,CASSTQTANTEAFF
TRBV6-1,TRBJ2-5,CASSPAGVGETQYF
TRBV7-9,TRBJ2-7,CASSLGTSGAFSYEQYF